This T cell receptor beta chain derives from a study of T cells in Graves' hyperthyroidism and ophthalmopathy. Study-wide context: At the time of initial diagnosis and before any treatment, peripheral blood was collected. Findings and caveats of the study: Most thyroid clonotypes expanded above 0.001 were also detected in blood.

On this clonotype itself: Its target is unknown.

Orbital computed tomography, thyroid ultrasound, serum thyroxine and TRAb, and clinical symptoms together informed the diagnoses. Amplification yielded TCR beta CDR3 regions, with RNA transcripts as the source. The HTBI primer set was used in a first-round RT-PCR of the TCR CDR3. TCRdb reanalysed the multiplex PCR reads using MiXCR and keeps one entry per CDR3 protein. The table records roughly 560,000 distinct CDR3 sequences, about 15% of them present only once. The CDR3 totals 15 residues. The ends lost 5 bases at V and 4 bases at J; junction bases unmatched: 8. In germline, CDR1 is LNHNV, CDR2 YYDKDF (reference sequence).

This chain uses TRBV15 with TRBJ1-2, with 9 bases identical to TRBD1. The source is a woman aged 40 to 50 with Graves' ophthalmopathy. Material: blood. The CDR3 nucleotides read TGTGCCACCAGCTCCGGGACAGGGTTGCTCTATGGCTACACCTTC. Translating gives CATSSGTGLLYGYTF. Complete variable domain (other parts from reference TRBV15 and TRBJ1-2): DAMVIQNPRYQVTQFGKPVTLSCSQTLNHNVMYWYQQKSSQAPKLLFHYYDKDFNNEADTPDNFQSRRPNTSFCFLDIRSPGLGDTAMYLCATSSGTGLLYGYTFGSGTRLTVV.